The present entry profiles one T cell receptor (beta chain) with its context. The antigen is not known. This specimen belongs to a study of lymphopenia after photon versus proton radiotherapy. Study-wide results and limits: Oligoclonal CD8+ Temra expansion after nadir drove photon patients' diversity drop.

The length of the CDR3 is 11 residues. Germline V lookup: CDR1 MNHNS, CDR2 SASEGT. V lost 6 bases and J 1 base, leaving 3 bases between the germline ends. Sequenced by immunoSEQ multiplex PCR; TCRdb stores in-frame clones only, minus some. Found here are about 6,700 clones, about four fifths of them singletons; the top ten hold around half. This receptor was identified in a man in his thirties or forties with gastric cancer. The V call is TRBV6-1, the J call TRBJ1-2; no clear D gene. The source material was peripheral blood, sampled from a patient treated with photon-based radiotherapy. CDR3 residues: CASRVNYGYTF. CDR3 in DNA: TGTGCCAGCAGGGTTAACTATGGCTACACCTTC.